Listed below are T cell receptor beta chains from one sample, sequenced in a study of shared clonotypes between healthy human individuals. Produced via immunoSEQ multiplex PCR; TCRdb's table is partial and in-frame only. Here the sample spans about 590,000 clones, just under 97% being singletons. Sequencing was done on a sample of naive CD8+ T cells sorted from blood. The receptors shown here come from a woman younger than 45 in good health. The conserved cysteine and the conserved F or W are not part of the CDR3 here. The order of the fields is J gene, V gene, CDR3 length, CDR3 protein.

>TRBJ2-7|TRBV27|10
ASSPTGQGQY
>.|TRBV6-4|14
ASSYKLAGDSYEQY
>TRBJ1-6|TRBV28|12
ASSFITDNSPLH
>TRBJ2-7|TRBV28|11
ASRSGTSDEQY
>TRBJ2-1|TRBV28|12
ASSPWGPSDEQF
>TRBJ2-7|TRBV5-1|16
ASSLGGTGTSPHYEQY
>TRBJ1-5|TRBV6-6|11
ASRSTPGEPQH
>TRBJ2-2|TRBV27|10
ASSFWGGELF
>TRBJ2-3|TRBV7-9|13
ASSLMEKGLDTQY
>TRBJ1-4|TRBV5-1|12
ASSQGQSNEKLF
>TRBJ2-5|TRBV13|13
ASSLAERGQETQY
>TRBJ2-4|TRBV28|15
ASESHVRTKPKNIQY
>TRBJ2-7|TRBV5-4|12
ASSLQGAAYEQY
>TRBJ1-4|TRBV7-8|12
ASSTEATNEKLF
>TRBJ1-1|TRBV2|12
ASSESHGNTEAF
>TRBJ1-2|TRBV28|12
ASSLGRGRDGYT
>TRBJ2-3|TRBV10-1|16
ASSDPTGLAGGGDTQY
>TRBJ1-1|TRBV11-3|11
ASSLGTPNEAF
>.|TRBV13|12
ASSLGAGAYEQY
>TRBJ2-7|TRBV5-1|12
ASSSNGGAYEQY
>TRBJ2-7|TRBV4-1|12
ASSFLAGGNEQY
>TRBJ2-1|TRBV11-2|11
ASSVTSVPEQF
>TRBJ2-7|TRBV6-6|11
ASTPLLAGEQY
>TRBJ1-1|TRBV4-1|14
ASSPVMVWMDWVAF
>TRBJ2-2|TRBV27|13
ASSPGRVNTGELF